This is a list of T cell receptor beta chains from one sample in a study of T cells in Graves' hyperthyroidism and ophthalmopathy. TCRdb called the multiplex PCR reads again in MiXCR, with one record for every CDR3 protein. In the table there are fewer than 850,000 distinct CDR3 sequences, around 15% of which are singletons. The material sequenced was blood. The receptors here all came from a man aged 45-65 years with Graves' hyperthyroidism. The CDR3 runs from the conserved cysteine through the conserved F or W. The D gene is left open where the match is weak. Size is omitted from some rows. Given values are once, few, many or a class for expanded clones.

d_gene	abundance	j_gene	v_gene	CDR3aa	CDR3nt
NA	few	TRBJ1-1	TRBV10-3	CAISSGAGLDTEAFF	TGTGCCATCAGTTCTGGGGCAGGGTTGGACACTGAAGCTTTCTTT
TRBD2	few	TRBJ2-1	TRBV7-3	CASSLIAGTSGRASNNEQFF	TGTGCCAGCAGCTTAATTGCGGGGACTAGCGGGAGGGCCTCAAACAATGAGCAGTTCTTC
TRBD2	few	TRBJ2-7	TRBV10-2	CASSESGGTAINEQYF	TGCGCCAGCAGTGAGTCCGGGGGGACCGCTATAAACGAGCAGTACTTC
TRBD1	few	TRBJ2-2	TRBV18	CASSPTRTGGNTGELFF	TGTGCCAGCTCACCAACGCGAACAGGGGGCAACACCGGGGAGCTGTTTTTT
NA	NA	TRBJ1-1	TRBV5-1	CASSLDVRENTEAFF	TGCGCCAGCAGCTTGGATGTCCGGGAGAACACTGAAGCTTTCTTT
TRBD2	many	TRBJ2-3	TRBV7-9	CASSQIAGTSGRGRTDTQYF	TGTGCCAGCAGCCAGATCGCAGGGACTAGCGGGAGGGGACGCACAGATACGCAGTATTTT
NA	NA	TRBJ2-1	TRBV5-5	CASNGPLSYNEQFF	TGTGCCAGCAACGGCCCGCTCTCCTACAATGAGCAGTTCTTC
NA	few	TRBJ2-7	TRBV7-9	CASSGEVYEQYF	TGTGCCAGCAGCGGCGAGGTTTACGAGCAGTACTTC
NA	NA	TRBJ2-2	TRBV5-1	CASSFFPNIGRGNTGELFF	TGCGCCAGCAGCTTCTTCCCAAACATAGGACGGGGGAACACCGGGGAGCTGTTTTTT
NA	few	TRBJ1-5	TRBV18	CASSFQGRNQPQHF	TGTGCCAGCTCATTTCAGGGGCGGAATCAGCCCCAGCATTTT
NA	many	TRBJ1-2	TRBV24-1	CATSDLQGRNYTF	TGTGCCACCAGTGATTTGCAGGGGAGAAACTACACCTTC
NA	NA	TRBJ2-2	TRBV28	CASSLPGQPAGELFF	TGTGCCAGCAGTTTACCGGGCCAACCGGCCGGGGAGCTGTTTTTT
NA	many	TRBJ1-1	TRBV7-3	CASSLQTNTEAFF	TGTGCCAGCAGCTTACAGACAAACACTGAAGCTTTCTTT
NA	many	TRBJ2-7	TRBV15	CATSRVPWSETYEQYF	TGTGCCACCAGCAGAGTACCCTGGAGCGAAACCTACGAGCAGTACTTC
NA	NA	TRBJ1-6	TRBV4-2	CASSQGQGYNSPLHF	TGTGCCAGCAGCCAAGGGCAGGGTTATAATTCACCCCTCCACTTT
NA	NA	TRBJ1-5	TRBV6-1	CASSPQVSQHQHF	TGTGCCAGCAGTCCCCAGGTATCTCAGCACCAGCATTTT
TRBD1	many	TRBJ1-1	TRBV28	CASRGTGERAFF	TGTGCCAGCAGGGGGACAGGAGAGAGGGCTTTCTTT